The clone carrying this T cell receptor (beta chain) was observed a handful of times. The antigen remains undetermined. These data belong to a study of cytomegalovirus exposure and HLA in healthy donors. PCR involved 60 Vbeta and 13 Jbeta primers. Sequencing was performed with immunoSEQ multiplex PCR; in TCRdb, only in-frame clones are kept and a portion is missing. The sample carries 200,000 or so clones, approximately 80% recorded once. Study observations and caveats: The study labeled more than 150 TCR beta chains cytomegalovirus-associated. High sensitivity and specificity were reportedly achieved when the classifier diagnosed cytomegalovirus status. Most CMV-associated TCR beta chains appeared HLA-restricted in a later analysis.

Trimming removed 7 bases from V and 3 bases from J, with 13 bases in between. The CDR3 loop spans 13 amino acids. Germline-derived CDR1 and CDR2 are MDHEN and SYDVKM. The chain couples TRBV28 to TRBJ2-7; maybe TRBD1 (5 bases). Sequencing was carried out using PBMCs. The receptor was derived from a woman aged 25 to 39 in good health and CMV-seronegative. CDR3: CASTAGSHYEQYF. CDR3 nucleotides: TGTGCCAGCACCGCAGGGTCACACTACGAGCAGTACTTC. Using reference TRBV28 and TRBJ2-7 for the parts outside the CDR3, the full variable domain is DVKVTQSSRYLVKRTGEKVFLECVQDMDHENMFWYRQDPGLGLRLIYFSYDVKMKEKGDIPEGYSVSREKKERFSLILESASTNQTSMYLCASTAGSHYEQYFGPGTRLTVT.